The 28 T cell receptor beta chains presented below share a single source sample, sequenced in a study of Ad26.COV2.S vaccination and SARS-CoV-2 variants (dated by TCRdb to the early 2020s). Per the publication, the treatment or condition label means: some 20 received Ad26.COV2.S at low or high dose, single or two shots; about 5 received placebo; per-sample allocation not given. For vaccine and placebo recipients, the sequenced repertoires came from samples collected on day 63 after the first injection. The protocol used for the library was the immunoSEQ multiplex PCR assay. The source is immuneACCESS, and TCRdb retained only in-frame sequences with V and J called. Part of the clones is not carried over; for the studies checked, unresolved V genes explain less than half of this, and the remainder is unexplained. Present in this sample are about 370,000 clones, about 89% of which were seen just once. Jointly, the top ten make up approximately 1.9% of the sample.

Sequenced here: peripheral blood, sampled in a trial of Ad26.COV2.S vaccine versus placebo. These receptors were collected from a person between 18 and 65 years old who received the Ad26.COV2.S COVID-19 vaccine or a placebo.

This chain links TRBV5-1 with TRBJ2-7; 14 positions agree with TRBD2. Germline values: CDR1 SGHRS, CDR2 YFSETQ. This CDR3 region has 17 residues. The V gene end was trimmed by 1 base and the J gene end by 0 bases; junction bases not matched to a gene: 3. The CDR3 loop is CASSLPGLAGGSYEQYF. CDR3 bases: TGCGCCAGCAGCTTGCCCGGACTAGCGGGAGGCTCCTACGAGCAGTACTTC.

This clone was seen once. The genes are TRBV7-8 and TRBJ2-7; D remains unclear. This CDR3 contains 11 residues. Germline-derived CDR1 and CDR2 are SGHVS and FQNEAQ. Trimming removed 2 bases at V and 7 bases at J, with 6 bases between. CDR3 amino acids: CASSLQWEQYF. For the CDR3, the DNA is TGTGCCAGCAGCTTACAGTGGGAGCAGTACTTC.

This clone was picked up a small number of times. The CDR3 loop is CAWSATGGWEGYTF. Written as DNA, the CDR3 is TGTGCCTGGAGTGCTACAGGGGGTTGGGAAGGCTACACCTTC. This sequence joins TRBV30 and TRBJ1-2; the match to TRBD1 covers 8 bases. Unmatched junction bases numbered 9, after V lost 1 base and J lost 8 bases. The CDR3 runs 14 residues. From germline, CDR1 is GTSNPN and CDR2 SVGIG (reference sequence).

The chain is built from TRBV27 and TRBJ1-2; D unclear. Looked up from germline, CDR1 is MNHEY and CDR2 is SMNVEV (reference sequence). This CDR3 is built from 13 residues. With 6 bases removed from V and 4 bases from J, the gap between germline ends came to 12 bases. As DNA, the CDR3 is TGTGCCAGCAGCTTTGACGGGGTCTATGGCTACACCTTC. Its translation is CASSFDGVYGYTF.

The chain carries TRBV5-4 and TRBJ2-1; TRBD2 agrees at 14 bases. Germline V gene sequence: CDR1 SGHNT, CDR2 YYREEE (reference sequence). The CDR3 has 15 residues. Germline trimming cut 4 bases from V and 6 bases from J; bases unmatched to any gene: 3. CDR3 region: CASSDGLAGGNEQFF. The CDR3 DNA reads TGTGCCAGCAGCGACGGACTAGCGGGGGGCAATGAGCAGTTCTTC.

CDR3 loop: CASSLGFGTGDIEAFF. CDR3 nucleotides: TGCGCCAGCAGCTTGGGCTTCGGGACAGGGGATATTGAAGCTTTCTTT. The V gene is TRBV5-1, the J gene TRBJ1-1, with 10 positions matching TRBD1. Germline V gene sequence: CDR1 SGHRS, CDR2 YFSETQ. V gave up 0 bases and J gave up 7 bases; unmatched junction bases: 9. The CDR3 spans 16 residues.

The rearrangement links TRBV28 to TRBJ2-3; 8 bases map to TRBD2. The V and J ends lost 1 base and 0 bases, in that order; junction bases with no gene match: 9. This CDR3 region has 18 residues. CDR1 and CDR2 (germline): MDHEN, SYDVKM. CDR3 sequence reads: CASSLFGAASGSTDTQYF. CDR3 bases: TGTGCCAGCAGTTTATTTGGGGCGGCTAGCGGGAGCACAGATACGCAGTATTTT.

This sequence joins TRBV11-3 and TRBJ2-3; D may be TRBD2 (6 bases). Germline V CDR1 and CDR2: SGHNT, YENEEA. The CDR3 has 11 amino acids. V gave up 1 base and J gave up 14 bases, with 10 bases separating them. The DNA for the CDR3 is TGTGCCAGCAGCTTAGCGGGAGTTTCGTATTTT. This gives the protein CASSLAGVSYF. The variable domain in full, completed from reference TRBV11-3 and TRBJ2-3, reads EAGVVQSPRYKIIEKKQPVAFWCNPISGHNTLYWYLQNLGQGPELLIRYENEEAVDDSQLPKDRFSAERLKGVDSTLKIQPAELGDSAVYLCASSLAGVSYFGPGTRLTVL.

The chain carries TRBV30 and TRBJ2-7; TRBD2 agrees at 7 bases. The CDR3 spans 14 residues. Germline lookup yields CDR1 GTSNPN and CDR2 SVGIG (reference sequence). Losses at the gene ends were 4 bases for V and 0 bases for J; bases not matched to a gene: 6. CDR3 nucleotides: TGTGCCTGGACAACTAGCGAGAGCTCCTACGAGCAGTACTTC. Translated, it gives CAWTTSESSYEQYF. Complete variable domain (other parts from reference TRBV30 and TRBJ2-7): SQTIHQWPATLVQPVGSPLSLECTVEGTSNPNLYWYRQAAGRGLQLLFYSVGIGQISSEVPQNLSASRPQDRQFILSSKKLLLSDSGFYLCAWTTSESSYEQYFGPGTRLTVT.

This rearrangement joins TRBV7-2 to TRBJ2-6, with D tentatively TRBD1 or TRBD2 (5 bases each). CDR1 SGHTA and CDR2 FQGNSA come from the germline V gene. The CDR3 extends over 15 amino acids. V lost 10 bases and J lost 0, with 13 bases in between. CDR3 DNA sequence: TGTGCCAACAGACTGAGGGGCTCTGGGGCCAACGTCCTGACTTTC. It translates to CANRLRGSGANVLTF.

The V gene is TRBV29-1, the J gene TRBJ2-3; 7 bases line up with TRBD1. Germline V CDR1 and CDR2: SQVTM, ANQGSEA. J lost 2 bases, V lost 7 bases, and 18 bases had no gene match. The CDR3 totals 17 residues. CDR3: CSGNGAKGAGDTDTQYF. The CDR3 nucleotides read TGCAGCGGGAACGGAGCCAAGGGGGCTGGGGACACAGATACGCAGTATTTT.

This clone was observed once. V and J are TRBV19 and TRBJ2-7; TRBD2 is a possible D gene (5 bases). The germline V gene has CDR1 LNHDA and CDR2 SQIVND (reference sequence). Between the trimmed V and J ends, which lost 5 bases and 0 bases, there was a span of 14 bases. The CDR3 has 15 amino acids. The DNA of the CDR3 is TGTGCCAGTAGTTGGTCCGACGGAGGCTCCTACGAGCAGTACTTC. As protein: CASSWSDGGSYEQYF.

The gene calls are TRBV9 and TRBJ2-2, with D possibly TRBD1 on 5 matching bases. CDR3 size: 17 residues. V lost 0 bases to trimming and J lost 5 bases, with 17 bases between them. Germline V lookup: CDR1 SGDLS, CDR2 YYNGEE. This CDR3 is CASSVDSTVGATGELFF. The CDR3 nucleotides are TGTGCCAGCAGCGTAGACTCGACTGTTGGGGCTACCGGGGAGCTGTTTTTT.

The chain links TRBV7-8 to TRBJ1-4, with D perhaps matching TRBD1 (6 bases). The germline CDR1 and CDR2 sequences are SGHVS and FQNEAQ. V gave up 5 bases and J gave up 12 bases, with 13 bases separating them. The CDR3 is 12 amino acids. The CDR3 reads CASSPTGRELFF. DNA of the CDR3: TGTGCCAGCAGCCCCACAGGGAGGGAACTGTTTTTT.

The rearrangement links TRBV19 to TRBJ2-1; D uncertain. V was pared by 6 bases and J by 8 bases, with 11 bases between. This CDR3 spans 12 amino acids. The germline V gene has CDR1 LNHDA and CDR2 SQIVND (reference sequence). CDR3 nucleotide sequence: TGTGCCAGTAGCCGAGTTGACGATGAGCAGTTCTTC. This codes for CASSRVDDEQFF. The entire variable domain, with the rest obtained from reference TRBV19 and TRBJ2-1, is as follows: DGGITQSPKYLFRKEGQNVTLSCEQNLNHDAMYWYRQDPGQGLRLIYYSQIVNDFQKGDIAEGYSVSREKKESFPLTVTSAQKNPTAFYLCASSRVDDEQFFGPGTRLTVL.

As concerns this clone: Other DNA sequences from this sample encode an identical CDR3 as well. This chain connects TRBV27 to TRBJ2-7; 7 bases align to TRBD1. The CDR3 runs 14 residues. From germline, CDR1 is MNHEY and CDR2 SMNVEV (reference sequence). V lost 5 bases, J lost 0 bases, and 4 bases stayed unmatched. The DNA of the CDR3 is TGTGCCAGCAGTCCCCGGGACAGCTCCTACGAGCAGTACTTC. Its translation: CASSPRDSSYEQYF.

The V call is TRBV3-1 (or the pseudogene TRBV3-2), the J call TRBJ2-7; 11 bases map to TRBD2. After removal of 1 base from V and 5 bases from J, the junction contained 4 bases not matched to a gene. From germline, CDR1 is LGHDT and CDR2 YNNKEL (reference sequence). CDR3 size: 15 residues. CDR3 protein: CASSQVVAGGNEQYF. Here the CDR3 DNA reads TGTGCCAGCAGCCAAGTCGTAGCGGGAGGGAACGAGCAGTACTTC.

The rearrangement links TRBV27 to TRBJ2-1; the match to TRBD2 covers 11 bases. The germline V gene has CDR1 MNHEY and CDR2 SMNVEV (reference sequence). The CDR3 consists of 15 residues. The J segment lost 4 bases and the V segment lost 5 bases, leaving 4 bases of the junction unmatched. DNA for the CDR3: TGTGCCAGCAGTCCAGGGACTAGCGGATACAATGAGCAGTTCTTC. It translates to CASSPGTSGYNEQFF.

This sequence joins TRBV15 and TRBJ2-5; 8 bases align to TRBD2. J lost 4 bases, V lost 0 bases, and 4 bases had no gene match. Germline V gene lookup returns CDR1 LNHNV and CDR2 YYDKDF (reference sequence). The CDR3 is 15 amino acids. CDR3 protein: CATSRDRTSPETQYF. In nucleotides, the CDR3 is TGTGCCACCAGCAGAGACCGGACTAGCCCAGAGACCCAGTACTTC.

V usage is TRBV6-2 or TRBV6-3 and J usage is TRBJ1-1; tentatively, D is TRBD1 (5 bases). CDR3 length: 15 amino acids. V lost 3 bases to trimming and J lost 1 base, with 12 bases between them. In germline, CDR1 is MNHEY, CDR2 SVGEGT. CDR3 nucleotides: TGTGCCAGCAGTTATCCAGGGAGTAAGAACACTGAAGCTTTCTTT. This gives the protein CASSYPGSKNTEAFF.

The rearrangement uses TRBV10-1 and TRBJ2-1; 16 bases line up with TRBD2. With V trimmed by 0 bases and J by 5 bases, 1 base remained unmatched. This CDR3 contains 17 residues. Germline V gene sequence: CDR1 WNHNN, CDR2 SYGVQD (reference sequence). The CDR3 sequence is CASSESGLAGGHNEQFF. CDR3 DNA: TGCGCCAGCAGTGAGTCGGGACTAGCGGGAGGGCACAATGAGCAGTTCTTC.

The rearrangement links TRBV6-1 to TRBJ1-5; D might be TRBD1 (6 bases). The germline V gene encodes CDR1 MNHNS and CDR2 SASEGT. V shed 2 bases and J shed 2 bases, with 10 bases lying between them. The CDR3 contains 15 residues. The CDR3, as DNA: TGTGCCAGCAGTGAACAGGGGCGAGGCAATCAGCCCCAGCATTTT. Protein: CASSEQGRGNQPQHF.

The chain has TRBV11-2 and TRBJ2-1, with D unclear. The length of the CDR3 is 14 residues. The germline V gene has CDR1 SGHAT and CDR2 FQNNGV. Trimming left V 3 bases short and J 2 bases short, with 8 bases between. CDR3 residues: CASSFSSPYNEQFF. CDR3 DNA: TGTGCCAGCAGCTTTAGTAGTCCCTACAATGAGCAGTTCTTC.

V and J are TRBV30 and TRBJ2-7; 8 bases match TRBD1. There are 11 residues in the CDR3. CDR1 GTSNPN and CDR2 SVGIG come from the germline V gene (reference sequence). The J segment lost 5 bases and the V segment lost 7 bases, leaving 4 bases of the junction unmatched. The CDR3, as DNA: TGTGCCTCAGGACAGGGACACGAGCAGTACTTC. Its protein is CASGQGHEQYF.

V gene TRBV25-1 combines with J gene TRBJ1-5, with 9 bases identical to TRBD1. Germline values: CDR1 MGHDK, CDR2 SYGVNS. The CDR3 sequence is 14 residues long. V lost 4 bases and J lost 4; bases outside the gene matches: 2. The CDR3 bases are TGTGCCAGCAGTGCCGGGACAGGGAATCAGCCCCAGCATTTT. Its protein is CASSAGTGNQPQHF.

This chain uses TRBV5-4 with TRBJ2-3; D unclear. The V gene's germline CDR1 is SGHNT and CDR2 YYREEE (reference sequence). Trimming pared 0 bases from V and 1 base from J, leaving 9 bases between. The CDR3 length is 15 residues. The DNA for the CDR3 is TGTGCCAGCAGCTTGGCCGGCGGACGCACAGATACGCAGTATTTT. Protein: CASSLAGGRTDTQYF.

This chain joins TRBV7-3 and TRBJ2-2; no definite D call. The CDR3 has 14 residues. V was clipped by 0 bases and J by 6 bases, with 8 bases between them. Germline values: CDR1 SGHTA, CDR2 FQGTGA. The CDR3 sequence: CASSLTGIAGELFF. The CDR3 bases are TGTGCCAGCAGCTTAACAGGGATAGCCGGGGAGCTGTTTTTT. Together with reference TRBV7-3 and TRBJ2-2, the CDR3 gives the full variable domain: GAGVSQTPSNKVTEKGKYVELRCDPISGHTALYWYRQSLGQGPEFLIYFQGTGAADDSGLPNDRFFAVRPEGSVSTLKIQRTERGDSAVYLCASSLTGIAGELFFGEGSRLTVL.

The CDR3 nucleotides read TGTGCCAGCAGCTGGACCCCGACTAGCGGGAGTGTAGATACGCAGTATTTT. Amino acid sequence: CASSWTPTSGSVDTQYF. This chain connects TRBV7-9 to TRBJ2-3; TRBD2 aligns across 12 bases. The ends lost 4 bases at V and 5 bases at J; junction bases unmatched: 10. CDR1 and CDR2 from the germline V gene are SEHNR and FQNEAQ (reference sequence). This CDR3 contains 17 residues.